The rows below give T cell receptor beta chains drawn from one sample of a study of OX40 agonist ivuxolimab in advanced cancers. Using immunoSEQ multiplex PCR, the repertoire was profiled, and TCRdb retains in-frame clones only, with some absent. The sample contains about 20,000 clones, 78% of which appear only once. The source material was CD4+ or CD8+ T cells sorted from blood, sampled in a trial of the OX40 agonist ivuxolimab. Source of these receptors: an adult with an advanced solid tumor such as melanoma, head and neck, liver or kidney cancer. Each CDR3 is given with its conserved first and last residue. The D gene is left open where the match is weak. Expanded clones are given a class, and other clones once, few, many or no size at all.

clone_size j_call d_call v_call cdr3_nt cdr3_aa
- TRBJ1-4 - TRBV27 TGTGCCAGCAGTTTAACGGGCCGAGCTAATGAAAAACTGTTTTTT CASSLTGRANEKLFF
- TRBJ2-6 - TRBV4-3 TGCGCCAGCAGCCAAGATACGGGGGTCGGGGCCAACGTCCTGACTTTC CASSQDTGVGANVLTF
- TRBJ1-1 - TRBV7-9 TGTGCCAGCAGCTTAGGACCCCCAGGGAAACAGAACACTGAAGCTTTCTTT CASSLGPPGKQNTEAFF
- TRBJ1-1 TRBD1 TRBV5-1 TGCGCCAGCAGCTTGGCCGGGACAGCGAACACTGAAGCTTTCTTT CASSLAGTANTEAFF
- TRBJ2-1 TRBD2 TRBV2 TGTGCCAGCACCCATGTAGCTAGCGGGGGGTCTTACAATGAGCAGTTCTTC CASTHVASGGSYNEQFF
- TRBJ2-5 - TRBV6-5 TGTGCCAGCAGTTACTCGATGTATTCAGAAGAGACCCAGTACTTC CASSYSMYSEETQYF
once TRBJ2-7 - TRBV11-2 TGTGCCAGCAGCTTTCCCGGACAAGCCTACGAGCAGTACTTC CASSFPGQAYEQYF
- TRBJ2-1 - TRBV27 TGTGCCAGCAGTTGGGTAGGACCGGAGGAGGAGCAGTTCTTC CASSWVGPEEEQFF
- TRBJ1-2 TRBD1 TRBV6-5 TGTGCCAGCAGTTACTCGGACAGGGGGCAGAGCTATGGCTACACCTTC CASSYSDRGQSYGYTF
- TRBJ2-5 - TRBV5-8 TGTGCCAGCAGTCCGACTGTGGGGCCACAAGAGACCCAGTACTTC CASSPTVGPQETQYF
- TRBJ1-2 TRBD1 TRBV7-8 TGTGCCAGCAGCTTAGGGGGACAGGGGGCGGGCGGCTACACCTTC CASSLGGQGAGGYTF
- TRBJ1-2 TRBD1 TRBV7-2 TGTGCCAGCAGCTTAGGGGGGGCCGGACAGGGGAACTATGGCTACACCTTC CASSLGGAGQGNYGYTF
- TRBJ2-7 - TRBV4-3 TGCGCCAGCAGCCCCCAAATGGACATCTACGAGCAGTACTTC CASSPQMDIYEQYF
- TRBJ1-6 - TRBV25-1 TGTGCCAGCAGTGAACTCGGCGTATCACCCCTCCACTTT CASSELGVSPLHF
- TRBJ2-1 TRBD1 TRBV30 TGTGCCAGCGGACAGGGGTCCCTACAGGGGCAGTTCTTC CASGQGSLQGQFF
- TRBJ2-2 TRBD2 TRBV7-9 TGTGCCAGCAGCTTTAGCGGGGGGATTTACACCGGGGAGCTGTTTTTT CASSFSGGIYTGELFF
- TRBJ1-2 - TRBV7-9 TGTGCCAGCACCCTGCTTGGAAGTCCCGATGGCTACACCTTC CASTLLGSPDGYTF
- TRBJ1-1 - TRBV19 TGTGCCAGTAGTATAGATCCCTACACTGAAGCTTTCTTT CASSIDPYTEAFF
- TRBJ2-7 - TRBV13 TGTGCCAGCAGCTTTTATGGCTACGAGCAGTACTTC CASSFYGYEQYF
many TRBJ1-1 - TRBV2 TGTGCCAGCAGTGGGGGGCCGGGCACTGAAGCTTTCTTT CASSGGPGTEAFF
- TRBJ2-7 TRBD1 TRBV9 TGTGCCAGCAGCCCCGGACAGGGTGACGAGCAGTACTTC CASSPGQGDEQYF
- TRBJ1-1 - TRBV9 TGTGCCAGCAGCCAACGACAGGAGAACACTGAAGCTTTCTTT CASSQRQENTEAFF
- TRBJ1-1 TRBD1 TRBV19 TGTGCCAGTAGTATAGTGGGGACAGGGGCCCCTGAAGCTTTCTTT CASSIVGTGAPEAFF
once TRBJ2-3 TRBD2 TRBV9 TGTGCCAGCAGCGGCCCCCTACACCCTTCCGGGACTAGTGCAGATACGCAGTATTTT CASSGPLHPSGTSADTQYF
- TRBJ2-7 TRBD1 TRBV5-4 TGTGCCAGCAGCCTACGACAGGGGGGAACCTACGAGCAGTACTTC CASSLRQGGTYEQYF
few TRBJ2-7 TRBD2 TRBV5-4 TGTGCCAGCAGCTCCCGAGGTAGCGGGGCCTCCTACGAGCAGTACTTC CASSSRGSGASYEQYF
medium-sized TRBJ1-2 - TRBV6-6 TGTGCCAGCAGTTACACCCATCCGGGAGCCCTAGGCTACACCTTC CASSYTHPGALGYTF
- TRBJ2-2 - TRBV21-1 TGTGCCGCACTTCGGTCCAGCGCTAACGCGAACACCGGGGAGCTGTTTTTT CAALRSSANANTGELFF
few TRBJ1-1 - TRBV7-9 TGTGCCAGCAGCGACGGGACAAACACTGAAGCTTTCTTT CASSDGTNTEAFF
- TRBJ1-3 - TRBV6-1 TGTGCCAGCAGTGAGACACCGAGCTCTGGAAACACCATATATTTT CASSETPSSGNTIYF
- TRBJ2-7 TRBD2 TRBV7-4 TGTGCCAGCAGCTTCGATGCCCGGCGGGGGGAGCAGTACTTC CASSFDARRGEQYF
- TRBJ1-1 - TRBV6-5 TGTGCCAGCAGTACAGGGTGGGGCACTGAAGCTTTCTTT CASSTGWGTEAFF
- TRBJ1-1 - TRBV28 TGTGCCAGTTCGTTCGGGGGTACTGAAGCTTTCTTT CASSFGGTEAFF
- TRBJ1-1 TRBD1 TRBV4-3 TGCGCCAGCAGCCAAGCTTCCAGGGGGGGTACTGAAGCTTTCTTT CASSQASRGGTEAFF
- TRBJ1-2 TRBD1 TRBV5-4 TGTGCCAGCAGCCTGGGACAGAGTAACTATGGCTACACCTTC CASSLGQSNYGYTF
once TRBJ1-2 - TRBV7-4 TGTGCCAGCAGCTCAAGCCAGGATTGCTATGGCTACACCTTC CASSSSQDCYGYTF
medium-sized TRBJ1-5 TRBD1 TRBV19 TGTGCCAGTAGTATAGGACAGGGGGCCAATCAGCCCCAGCATTTT CASSIGQGANQPQHF
- TRBJ1-3 - TRBV15 TGTGCCACCAGCTCCTCGCGGGGAAGGACAGGAAACACCATATATTTT CATSSSRGRTGNTIYF
many TRBJ1-5 - TRBV29-1 TGCAGCGTTGGACAGGCTCGAGGTCAGCCCCAGCATTTT CSVGQARGQPQHF
- TRBJ1-6 - TRBV5-4 TGTGCCAGCAGCTGGATAGGATCACCCCTCCACTTT CASSWIGSPLHF
few TRBJ1-1 - TRBV2 TGTGCCAGCAGCAAGACACCCAACACTGAAGCTTTCTTT CASSKTPNTEAFF
- TRBJ1-2 - TRBV5-1 TGCGCCAGCAGCTCCTCAGGGTGGGAAGGCTACACCTTC CASSSSGWEGYTF
- TRBJ2-2 - TRBV7-9 TGTGCCACCTCAGGCGGATCCGCGAACACCGGGGAGCTGTTTTTT CATSGGSANTGELFF
- TRBJ2-7 - TRBV9 TGTGCCAGCAGCGTGGGACAACGGGGCGAGCAGTACTTC CASSVGQRGEQYF
few TRBJ1-5 - TRBV7-9 TGTGCCAGCAGCCCGGACAATCAGCCCCAGCATTTT CASSPDNQPQHF
- TRBJ2-7 - TRBV5-6 TGTGCCAGCAGCTTGGGGGTGAACTACGAGCAGTACTTC CASSLGVNYEQYF
medium-sized TRBJ2-3 TRBD2 TRBV19 TGTGCCAGTAGTCCCTCACTAGCGGAAAGCACAGATACGCAGTATTTT CASSPSLAESTDTQYF
- TRBJ1-1 - TRBV7-9 TGTGCCAGCAGATCAGGGCCCCTGAACACTGAAGCTTTCTTT CASRSGPLNTEAFF
once TRBJ2-2 - TRBV9 TGTGCCAGCAGCGTGGGTACCGGGGAGCTGTTTTTT CASSVGTGELFF
- TRBJ2-2 TRBD2 TRBV7-8 TGTGCCAGCAGCCCCCTGGAACTAGCGGGGGGGCCCTACACCGGGGAGCTGTTTTTT CASSPLELAGGPYTGELFF
- TRBJ2-3 TRBD2 TRBV5-6 TGTGCCAGCAGCTTGGAGGCTAGCGGGGGTCCAAGCACAGATACGCAGTATTTT CASSLEASGGPSTDTQYF
- TRBJ2-5 - TRBV9 TGTGCCAGCAGCGTTCGAGGGGGGAGGCAAGAGACCCAGTACTTC CASSVRGGRQETQYF
once TRBJ1-1 - TRBV5-4 TGTGCCAGCAGCTTGACAGGAATGATGAACACTGAAGCTTTCTTT CASSLTGMMNTEAFF
- TRBJ1-3 - TRBV13 TGTGCCAGCAGTGGTATCTCTGGAAACACCATATATTTT CASSGISGNTIYF
- TRBJ2-1 TRBD2 TRBV6-1 TGTGCCAGCAGTGTGGGGGGGGATGAGCAGTTCTTC CASSVGGDEQFF